The 25 T cell receptor beta chains below come from one sample, sequenced in a study of blood T cell repertoires in COVID-19. TCRdb keeps only in-frame clones here, not all; method: immunoSEQ multiplex PCR. The table includes around 180,000 clones, under 90% detected once. Sequenced: peripheral blood. The receptors here all came from a human donor in a cohort sampled during active COVID-19.

The chain recombines TRBV5-1 with TRBJ2-7; 7 nucleotides agree with TRBD2. The junction had 3 bases not matched to a gene; V was cut back by 0 bases and J by 6 bases. The CDR3 contains 13 residues. CDR1 SGHRS and CDR2 YFSETQ come from the germline V gene. This CDR3 is CASSLAGRGEQYF. CDR3 DNA: TGCGCCAGCAGCTTGGCTGGGAGGGGCGAGCAGTACTTC. Together with reference TRBV5-1 and TRBJ2-7, the CDR3 gives the full variable domain: KAGVTQTPRYLIKTRGQQVTLSCSPISGHRSVSWYQQTPGQGLQFLFEYFSETQRNKGNFPGRFSGRQFSNSRSEMNVSTLELGDSALYLCASSLAGRGEQYFGPGTRLTVT.

This clone was detected many times. This rearrangement joins TRBV30 to TRBJ1-6, with no clear D. CDR1 is GTSNPN and CDR2 is SVGIG in the germline V gene (reference sequence). V shed 4 bases and J shed 5 bases, with 21 bases lying between them. The CDR3 runs to 17 residues. The CDR3 loop reads CAWKPRGLPPNNSPLHF. DNA for the CDR3: TGTGCCTGGAAACCCAGAGGGCTCCCCCCCAATAATTCACCCCTCCACTTT.

CDR3 protein: CASSENRVDTEAFF. CDR3 DNA sequence: TGCGCCAGCAGTGAGAACAGGGTGGACACTGAAGCTTTCTTT. The rearrangement uses TRBV10-2 and TRBJ1-1; TRBD1 might be the D (6 bases). The CDR3 runs to 14 residues. Trimming pared 2 bases from V and 3 bases from J, leaving 10 bases between. Germline assignment: CDR1 WSHSY and CDR2 SAAADI.

As to this clone: This sample also contains other DNA sequences that code for the same CDR3. CDR3 nucleotide sequence: TGTGCCAGCAGTGGGGGACTAGCGGTCTCCTACGAGCAGTACTTC. Its protein is CASSGGLAVSYEQYF. This sequence joins TRBV2 and TRBJ2-7; TRBD2 matches at 11 bases. Germline assignment: CDR1 SNHLY and CDR2 FYNNEI. V gave up 4 bases and J gave up 0 bases; unmatched junction bases: 2. The CDR3 has 15 amino acids.

The chain is built from TRBV29-1 and TRBJ1-1, with D possibly being TRBD1 (5 bases). Trimming pared 1 base from V and 4 bases from J, leaving 10 bases between. This CDR3 has 13 residues. Germline CDR1 is SQVTM and CDR2 is ANQGSEA. CDR3 protein: CSVEARGGTEAFF. CDR3 in DNA: TGCAGCGTTGAAGCGAGGGGAGGCACTGAAGCTTTCTTT. The whole variable domain, remainder taken from reference TRBV29-1 and TRBJ1-1, is SAVISQKPSRDICQRGTSLTIQCQVDSQVTMMFWYRQQPGQSLTLIATANQGSEATYESGFVIDKFPISRPNLTFSTLTVSNMSPEDSSIYLCSVEARGGTEAFFGQGTRLTVV.

The chain is built from TRBV5-5 and TRBJ2-2; the match to TRBD1 covers 8 bases. V was pared by 9 bases and J by 4 bases, with 5 bases of the junction left unmatched. The CDR3 length is 13 residues. The germline CDR1 and CDR2 sequences are SGHKS and YYEKEE (reference sequence). The chain's CDR3 is CATGQGGTGELFF. The CDR3 nucleotides read TGTGCCACCGGACAGGGCGGCACCGGGGAGCTGTTTTTT.

The V and J genes are TRBV6-5 and TRBJ2-7, with TRBD2 matching 13 bases. Germline CDR1 and CDR2: MNHEY and SVGAGI. J was trimmed by 6 bases and V by 4 bases; bases with no gene match: 9. The CDR3 runs 16 residues. The CDR3 nucleotides read TGTGCCAGCAGTTCCCGAGGGACTAGCGGGGTCTCCGAGCAGTACTTC. Protein sequence: CASSSRGTSGVSEQYF.

The chain links TRBV7-9 to TRBJ1-4; D is uncertain. Trimming left V 2 bases short and J 5 bases short, with 9 bases between. CDR3 length: 14 residues. Germline-derived CDR1 and CDR2 are SEHNR and FQNEAQ (reference sequence). The CDR3 DNA sequence: TGTGCCAGCAGCTTAAGCGGCGTCAATGAAAAACTGTTTTTT. The encoded protein is CASSLSGVNEKLFF.

The chain recombines TRBV28 with TRBJ1-1; possible D gene TRBD1, 5 bases. The germline V gene has CDR1 MDHEN and CDR2 SYDVKM. Trimming took 1 base from V and 5 from J, leaving 14 bases between them. The CDR3 is made up of 15 amino acids. CDR3 region: CASSLYWGRATEAFF. The CDR3 DNA is TGTGCCAGCAGTTTATATTGGGGGAGGGCAACTGAAGCTTTCTTT. Based on the CDR3 plus reference TRBV28 and TRBJ1-1, the full variable domain is DVKVTQSSRYLVKRTGEKVFLECVQDMDHENMFWYRQDPGLGLRLIYFSYDVKMKEKGDIPEGYSVSREKKERFSLILESASTNQTSMYLCASSLYWGRATEAFFGQGTRLTVV.

This chain joins TRBV7-8 and TRBJ1-2, with D uncertain. The CDR3 runs to 15 residues. Germline V gives CDR1 SGHVS, CDR2 FQNEAQ. Between the trimmed V and J ends, which lost 2 bases and 4 bases, there was a span of 14 bases. The CDR3 sequence: CASSLRVGGSYGYTF. The CDR3 nucleotides read TGTGCCAGCAGCTTACGGGTGGGCGGGTCCTATGGCTACACCTTC.

The chain uses TRBV3-1 (or the pseudogene TRBV3-2) and TRBJ1-3, with D uncertain. This CDR3 comprises 16 residues. Trimming pared 0 bases from V and 0 bases from J, leaving 9 bases between. CDR1 is LGHDT and CDR2 is YNNKEL in the germline V gene (reference sequence). The CDR3 coding sequence is TGTGCCAGCAGCCAAGATGGGGAGGGCTCTGGAAACACCATATATTTT. This encodes CASSQDGEGSGNTIYF.

The CDR3, as DNA: TGTGCCAGCAGTTTTTCGGATGGTAGGGGTCCGAACACCGGGGAGCTGTTTTTT. Its translation is CASSFSDGRGPNTGELFF. The rearrangement uses TRBV2 and TRBJ2-2, with a possible D match to TRBD1 (5 bases). Per germline, CDR1 SNHLY and CDR2 FYNNEI. The CDR3 contains 18 residues. Trimming left V 5 bases short and J 0 bases short, with 19 bases between.

This clone has just a few counts. The gene calls are TRBV12-3 or TRBV12-4 and TRBJ2-7; D may be TRBD2 (6 bases). V was clipped by 8 bases and J by 2 bases, with 7 bases between them. There are 11 residues in the CDR3. The chain's CDR3 is CASGGAYEQYF. CDR3 coding DNA: TGTGCCAGCGGCGGGGCCTACGAGCAGTACTTC.

This chain joins TRBV15 and TRBJ1-1, with D possibly being TRBD1 (6 bases). Germline V gene lookup returns CDR1 LNHNV and CDR2 YYDKDF (reference sequence). Trimming removed 5 bases from V and 11 bases from J, with 18 bases in between. This CDR3 contains 13 residues. The CDR3 here is CATSARGGQKAFF. The CDR3 DNA follows: TGTGCCACCAGCGCGCGGGGGGGGCAGAAGGCTTTCTTT.

This clone has only a few counts. This chain connects TRBV2 to TRBJ1-6, with D tentatively TRBD1 (6 bases). The CDR3 consists of 12 residues. Per germline, CDR1 SNHLY and CDR2 FYNNEI. With 5 bases removed from V and 14 bases from J, the gap between germline ends came to 13 bases. The CDR3 protein is CASSSTGLTLHF. The CDR3 DNA sequence: TGTGCCAGCAGTTCGACAGGACTCACCCTCCACTTT.

This clone was seen just once. The chain joins TRBV30 to TRBJ2-1; 12 nucleotides align to TRBD2. The germline CDR1 and CDR2 sequences are GTSNPN and SVGIG (reference sequence). V lost 7 bases and J lost 3; bases outside the gene matches: 4. The CDR3 totals 14 residues. The CDR3 coding sequence is TGTGCCTTGAAGACTAGCGGGGGCTACAATGAGCAGTTCTTC. This encodes CALKTSGGYNEQFF.

V gene TRBV19 combines with J gene TRBJ1-6; TRBD1 matches at 7 bases. The CDR3 covers 18 residues. Germline-derived CDR1 and CDR2 are LNHDA and SQIVND (reference sequence). The trim removed 3 bases at V and 4 bases at J, leaving 12 bases unmatched. CDR3 coding DNA: TGTGCCAGTAGTATTGGTCGGGCCGGGGGACAGTATAATTCACCCCTCCACTTT. Protein product: CASSIGRAGGQYNSPLHF. The entire variable domain, with the rest obtained from reference TRBV19 and TRBJ1-6, is as follows: DGGITQSPKYLFRKEGQNVTLSCEQNLNHDAMYWYRQDPGQGLRLIYYSQIVNDFQKGDIAEGYSVSREKKESFPLTVTSAQKNPTAFYLCASSIGRAGGQYNSPLHFGNGTRLTVT.

V and J are TRBV3-1 (or the pseudogene TRBV3-2) and TRBJ2-3, with 7 nucleotides matching TRBD2. The CDR3 has 16 residues. The V gene end was trimmed by 0 bases and the J gene end by 5 bases; junction bases not matched to a gene: 8. CDR1 is LGHDT and CDR2 is YNNKEL in the germline V gene (reference sequence). The CDR3 DNA is TGTGCCAGCAGCCAAGATGGCCCTAGCGGTCGAGATACGCAGTATTTT. It translates to CASSQDGPSGRDTQYF.

The rearrangement uses TRBV5-1 and TRBJ2-7; 7 bases are a match to TRBD1. Losses at the gene ends were 0 bases for V and 2 bases for J; bases not matched to a gene: 8. The CDR3 is made up of 16 amino acids. The germline gives CDR1 SGHRS, CDR2 YFSETQ. CDR3 loop: CASSLEGRGTPYEQYF. CDR3 DNA: TGCGCCAGCAGCTTGGAGGGCAGGGGGACCCCCTACGAGCAGTACTTC.

The chain combines TRBV15 with TRBJ2-5; tentative D call: TRBD1 (5 bases). This CDR3 spans 14 amino acids. V dropped 4 bases and J dropped 1 base, with 10 bases sitting between them. The germline CDR1 and CDR2 sequences are LNHNV and YYDKDF (reference sequence). In nucleotides, the CDR3 is TGTGCCACCAGCATGGGGCTACTCCAAGAGACCCAGTACTTC. Amino acid sequence: CATSMGLLQETQYF. Drawing the rest from reference TRBV15 and TRBJ2-5, the complete variable domain is DAMVIQNPRYQVTQFGKPVTLSCSQTLNHNVMYWYQQKSSQAPKLLFHYYDKDFNNEADTPDNFQSRRPNTSFCFLDIRSPGLGDTAMYLCATSMGLLQETQYFGPGTRLLVL.

This clone was observed a single time. The chain carries TRBV2 and TRBJ1-5; 7 bases align to TRBD1. The CDR3 consists of 15 residues. The V and J ends lost 7 bases and 2 bases, in that order; junction bases with no gene match: 8. CDR1 and CDR2 from the germline V gene are SNHLY and FYNNEI. CDR3 coding DNA: TGTGCCAGCACAGGGGACAGAAACGGCAATCAGCCCCAGCATTTT. It encodes CASTGDRNGNQPQHF.

This chain's CDR3 is CASSPDRLYGYTF. CDR3 nucleotides: TGCGCCAGCAGTCCCGACAGGCTCTATGGCTACACCTTC. The chain carries TRBV10-2 and TRBJ1-2; D possibly corresponds to TRBD1 (6 bases). Germline V gene lookup returns CDR1 WSHSY and CDR2 SAAADI. Trimming cost V 5 bases and J 4 bases, with 11 bases left between them. This CDR3 is 13 amino acids long.

The CDR3 coding sequence is TGCGCCAGCAGTGACGGGGGGCCAAGGGGTGAAAAACTGTTTTTT. This encodes CASSDGGPRGEKLFF. J is TRBJ1-4 and V is TRBV10-2; TRBD1 is a possible D gene (6 bases). Trimming pared 3 bases from V and 7 bases from J, leaving 15 bases between. This CDR3 region has 15 residues. Germline CDR1 reads WSHSY; CDR2 reads SAAADI.

This chain connects TRBV7-3 to TRBJ2-1, with TRBD2 matching 12 bases. This CDR3 region has 15 residues. The junction had 9 bases not matched to a gene; V was cut back by 5 bases and J by 10 bases. CDR1 and CDR2 from the germline V gene are SGHTA and FQGTGA. This CDR3 reads CASSPSGGETPEQFF. DNA of the CDR3: TGTGCCAGCAGCCCTAGCGGGGGGGAGACCCCCGAGCAGTTCTTC.

The rearrangement uses TRBV9 and TRBJ1-6; possibly TRBD1 for D (6 bases). This CDR3 is built from 14 residues. Germline assignment: CDR1 SGDLS and CDR2 YYNGEE. V lost 4 bases, J lost 9 bases, and 14 bases lay in between. CDR3 sequence (DNA): TGTGCCAGCAGCCCGGACAGCGCTGGTTCACCCCTCCACTTT. Its translation: CASSPDSAGSPLHF.